This T cell receptor (beta chain) was observed in a study of cytomegalovirus exposure and HLA in healthy donors. Use of 60 Vbeta and 13 Jbeta primers characterized the PCR. The table came from immunoSEQ multiplex PCR; TCRdb's copy has only in-frame clones and leaves some out. The table lists about 150,000 clones, around 72% of them singletons. Study-level findings and limits: Versus the approximately 670-donor mean, an Asian-associated ancestry cluster reportedly showed fewer N-insertions in a later analysis.

This clone was counted only a few times. Its matching antigen is unknown. The TCR comes from a man between 40 and 49 years old in good health and CMV-seronegative. Source material: PBMCs.

The CDR3 nucleotides are TGTGCCAGTACCCCGGACACCTTC. It specifies CASTPDTF. The chain is built from TRBV19 and TRBJ1-2, with no clear D. The germline V and J ends were trimmed by 7 bases and 12 bases, with 6 bases remaining between them. The germline CDR1 and CDR2 sequences are LNHDA and SQIVND (reference sequence). The CDR3 totals 8 residues.